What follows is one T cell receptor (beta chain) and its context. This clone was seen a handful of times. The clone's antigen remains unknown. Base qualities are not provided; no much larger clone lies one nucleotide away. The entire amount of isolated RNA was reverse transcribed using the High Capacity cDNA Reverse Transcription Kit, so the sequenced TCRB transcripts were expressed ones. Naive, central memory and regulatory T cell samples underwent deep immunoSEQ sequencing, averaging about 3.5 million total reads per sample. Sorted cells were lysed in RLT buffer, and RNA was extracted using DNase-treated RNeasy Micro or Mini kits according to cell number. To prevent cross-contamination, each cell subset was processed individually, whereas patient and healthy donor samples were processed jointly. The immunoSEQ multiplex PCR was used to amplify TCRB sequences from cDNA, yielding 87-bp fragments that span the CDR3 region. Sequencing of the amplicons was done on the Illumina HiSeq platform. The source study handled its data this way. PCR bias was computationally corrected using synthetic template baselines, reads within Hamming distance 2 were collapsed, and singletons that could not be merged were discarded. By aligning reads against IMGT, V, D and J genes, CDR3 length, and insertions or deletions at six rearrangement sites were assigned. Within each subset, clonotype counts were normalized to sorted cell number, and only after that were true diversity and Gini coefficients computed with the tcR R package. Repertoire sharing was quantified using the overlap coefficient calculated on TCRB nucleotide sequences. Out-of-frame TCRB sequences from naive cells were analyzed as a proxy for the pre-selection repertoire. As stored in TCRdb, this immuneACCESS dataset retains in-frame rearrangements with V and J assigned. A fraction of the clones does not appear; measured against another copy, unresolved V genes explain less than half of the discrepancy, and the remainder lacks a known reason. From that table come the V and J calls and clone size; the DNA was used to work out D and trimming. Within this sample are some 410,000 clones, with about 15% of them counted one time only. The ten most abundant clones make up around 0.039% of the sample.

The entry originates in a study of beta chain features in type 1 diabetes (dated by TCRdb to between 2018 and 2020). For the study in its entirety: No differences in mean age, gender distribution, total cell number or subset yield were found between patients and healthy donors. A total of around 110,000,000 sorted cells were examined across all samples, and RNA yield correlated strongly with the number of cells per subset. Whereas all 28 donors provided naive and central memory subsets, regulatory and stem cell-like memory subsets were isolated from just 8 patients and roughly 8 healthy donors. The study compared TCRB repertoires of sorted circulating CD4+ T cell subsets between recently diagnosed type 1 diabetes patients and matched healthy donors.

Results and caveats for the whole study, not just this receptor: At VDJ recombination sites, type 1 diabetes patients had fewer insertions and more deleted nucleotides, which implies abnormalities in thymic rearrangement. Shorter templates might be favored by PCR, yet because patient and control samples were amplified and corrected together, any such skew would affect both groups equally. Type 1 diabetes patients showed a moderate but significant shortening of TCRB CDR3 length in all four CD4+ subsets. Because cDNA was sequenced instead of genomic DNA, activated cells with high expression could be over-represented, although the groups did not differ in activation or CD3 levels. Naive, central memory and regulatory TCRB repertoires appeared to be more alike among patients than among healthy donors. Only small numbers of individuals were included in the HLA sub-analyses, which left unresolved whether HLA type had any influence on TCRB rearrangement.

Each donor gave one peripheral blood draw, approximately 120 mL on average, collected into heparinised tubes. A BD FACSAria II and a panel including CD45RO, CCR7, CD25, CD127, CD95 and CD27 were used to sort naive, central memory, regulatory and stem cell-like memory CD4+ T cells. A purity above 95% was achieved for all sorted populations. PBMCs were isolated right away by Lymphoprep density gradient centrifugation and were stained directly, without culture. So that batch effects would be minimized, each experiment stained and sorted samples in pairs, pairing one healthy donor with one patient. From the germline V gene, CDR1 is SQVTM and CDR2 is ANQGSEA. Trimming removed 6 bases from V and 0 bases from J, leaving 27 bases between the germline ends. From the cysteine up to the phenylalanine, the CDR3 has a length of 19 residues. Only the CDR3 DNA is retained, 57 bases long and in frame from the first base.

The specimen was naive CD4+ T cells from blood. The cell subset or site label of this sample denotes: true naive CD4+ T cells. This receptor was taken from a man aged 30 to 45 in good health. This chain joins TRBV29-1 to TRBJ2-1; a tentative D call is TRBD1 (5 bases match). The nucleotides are TGCAGCGTCTCTCTAACCCTTCTTCAGGGCCGTAGCTCCTACAATGAGCAGTTCTTC. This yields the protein CSVSLTLLQGRSSYNEQFF.